Sequencing of this T cell receptor (beta chain) was carried out in a study of Ad26.COV2.S vaccination and SARS-CoV-2 variants. As to this clone: As yet, its antigen is unknown.

Study outcomes and limitations: Those who received the vaccine showed greater spike-specific TCR breadth than those given placebo. Possible underestimation of total T cell responses by the TCR breadth and depth analyses was noted. With respect to non-spike TCR breadth, vaccine and placebo recipients were similar.

Trimming left V 1 base short and J 10 bases short, with 16 bases between. The CDR3 sequence is 15 residues long. Germline CDR1 SEHNR, CDR2 FQNEAQ (reference sequence). The repertoire was sequenced with immunoSEQ multiplex PCR; TCRdb's copy has only in-frame clones and lacks some. Of under 150,000 clones in the sample, approximately 90% were seen once. The genes are TRBV7-9 and TRBJ1-4; D is ambiguous. The source is a human donor who had recovered from COVID-19. Here the sequenced sample was peripheral blood, taken after recovery from COVID-19. CDR3 region: CASSLEKDTLGKLFF. The CDR3 coding sequence is TGTGCCAGCAGCTTAGAGAAGGATACCTTGGGAAAACTGTTTTTT.